This T cell receptor (beta chain) was recovered during a study of T cell responses to AZD1222 COVID-19 vaccine. Only in-frame clones appear in the TCRdb table, and some are missing; sequencing was by immunoSEQ multiplex PCR. The profile covers roughly 140,000 clones, with roughly 90% appearing a single time and about 1.6% taken by the ten largest. The germline CDR1 and CDR2 sequences are SGDLS and YYNGEE. This CDR3 has 16 amino acids. V shed 0 bases, J shed 2 bases, and the junction held 4 bases outside the gene matches. This sequence originates from an adult who received the AZD1222 COVID-19 vaccine. This specimen was peripheral blood, taken 28 days after the second AZD1222 dose. The V and J genes are TRBV9 and TRBJ2-7; 11 bases align to TRBD1. The CDR3 DNA is TGTGCCAGCAGCGTAGAGGGGACAGGGGGGACCTACGAGCAGTACTTC. Translated: CASSVEGTGGTYEQYF. Combining the CDR3 with reference TRBV9 and TRBJ2-7 gives the whole variable domain DSGVTQTPKHLITATGQRVTLRCSPRSGDLSVYWYQQSLDQGLQFLIQYYNGEERAKGNILERFSAQQFPDLHSELNLSSLELGDSALYFCASSVEGTGGTYEQYFGPGTRLTVT.